These 11 T cell receptor beta chains were all obtained from the same sample, sequenced in a study of blood T cell repertoires in COVID-19. Sequencing was performed with immunoSEQ multiplex PCR; in TCRdb, only in-frame clones are kept and a portion is missing. The data show more than 95,000 clones, 87% seen once. Sequences were obtained from peripheral blood. The receptors were sampled from a man aged 50 to 60 with acute or convalescent COVID-19.

CDR3 DNA: TGTGCCAGCAGTTTGGCGACTAGCTACAACGAGCAGTACTTC. Its protein is CASSLATSYNEQYF. The gene calls are TRBV28 and TRBJ2-7; TRBD2 matches 7 bases. The CDR3 spans 14 residues. After removal of 3 bases from V and 5 bases from J, the junction contained 7 bases not matched to a gene. Germline values: CDR1 MDHEN, CDR2 SYDVKM. The full variable domain, in which reference TRBV28 and TRBJ2-7 provide the parts outside the CDR3, is DVKVTQSSRYLVKRTGEKVFLECVQDMDHENMFWYRQDPGLGLRLIYFSYDVKMKEKGDIPEGYSVSREKKERFSLILESASTNQTSMYLCASSLATSYNEQYFGPGTRLTVT.

This clone was seen only once. The chain joins TRBV11-2 to TRBJ2-3, with D maybe TRBD1 (5 bases). The CDR3 has 15 residues. From germline, CDR1 is SGHAT and CDR2 FQNNGV. Trimming shortened V by 1 base and J by 13 bases, and 21 bases separated the two germline ends. The CDR3 region has the DNA TGTGCCAGCAGCTTAGGGACAAAGGCGTCTTTAGGGGAGTATTTT. Amino acid sequence: CASSLGTKASLGEYF.

This clone occurred a few times. V and J are TRBV9 and TRBJ2-2; D tentatively reads TRBD1 or TRBD2 (7 bases each). This CDR3 region has 13 residues. The germline CDR1 and CDR2 sequences are SGDLS and YYNGEE. Trimming took 9 bases from V and 2 from J, leaving 11 bases between them. The CDR3, as DNA: TGTGCCACCAGGGGGGGAAACACCGGGGAGCTGTTTTTT. This encodes CATRGGNTGELFF.

CDR3 amino acids: CASSPGVARAGELFF. For the CDR3, the DNA is TGTGCCAGCAGCCCAGGGGTCGCGCGCGCCGGGGAGCTGTTTTTT. The V and J genes are TRBV11-2 and TRBJ2-2; possible D gene TRBD1, 6 bases. CDR1 is SGHAT, CDR2 FQNNGV, per germline. With 5 bases removed from V and 6 bases from J, the gap between germline ends came to 16 bases. The CDR3 is made up of 15 amino acids.

This clone was counted a single time. The chain uses TRBV5-1 and TRBJ1-5; D perhaps matches TRBD1 (6 bases). The CDR3 is made up of 15 amino acids. V was cut by 0 bases and J by 4 bases, with 11 bases left in between. Per the germline V gene, CDR1 is SGHRS and CDR2 is YFSETQ. CDR3 nucleotides: TGCGCCAGCAGCTTGGCAGGGGTGGCAAATCAGCCCCAGCATTTT. Amino acids: CASSLAGVANQPQHF.

This clone was detected only once. The chain has TRBV7-9 and TRBJ2-5, with a weak D call TRBD2 (5 bases). The CDR3 loop spans 11 amino acids. The ends were cut back, 5 bases at V and 5 bases at J, with 6 bases in the middle. The V gene's germline CDR1 is SEHNR and CDR2 FQNEAQ (reference sequence). The CDR3 nucleotides are TGTGCCAGCAGCCGCGGGGAGACCCAGTACTTC. Protein sequence: CASSRGETQYF.

The rearrangement links TRBV2 to TRBJ2-4, with TRBD2 matching 10 bases. J was trimmed by 1 base and V by 4 bases; bases with no gene match: 4. The germline CDR1 and CDR2 sequences are SNHLY and FYNNEI. This CDR3 contains 16 residues. In DNA, the CDR3 is TGTGCCAGCAGTGCTAGAGCGGGGGGGGCCAAAAACATTCAGTACTTC. This codes for CASSARAGGAKNIQYF.

J is TRBJ1-5 and V is TRBV28, with 8 bases matching TRBD1. Germline V lookup: CDR1 MDHEN, CDR2 SYDVKM. The trim removed 6 bases at V and 2 bases at J, leaving 6 bases unmatched. The CDR3 is made up of 15 amino acids. CDR3 residues: CASSQTGEGNQPQHF. CDR3 in DNA: TGTGCCAGCAGCCAGACAGGGGAGGGCAATCAGCCCCAGCATTTT.

V usage is TRBV12-5 and J usage is TRBJ2-2, with TRBD1 matching 10 bases. The CDR3 runs 14 residues. In germline, CDR1 is LGHNT, CDR2 FRNRAP. V shed 5 bases and J 8 bases; nucleotides not matched to a gene: 5. The CDR3 bases are TGTGCTAGTGGTCCTGACAGGGGGCTTGGGGAGCTGTTTTTT. This codes for CASGPDRGLGELFF.

The chain links TRBV6-1 to TRBJ1-2; tentatively, D is TRBD1 (5 bases). Germline-derived CDR1 and CDR2 are MNHNS and SASEGT. The CDR3 sequence is 14 residues long. Trimming shortened V by 0 bases and J by 8 bases, and 13 bases separated the two germline ends. The CDR3 reads CASSEARGGTGYTF. DNA for the CDR3: TGTGCCAGCAGTGAAGCGCGGGGGGGGACCGGCTACACCTTC.

The chain couples TRBV2 to TRBJ1-2; D might be TRBD1 (6 bases). Trimming took 4 bases from V and 8 from J, leaving 11 bases between them. Germline CDR1 reads SNHLY; CDR2 reads FYNNEI. This CDR3 is built from 12 residues. CDR3 sequence reads: CASSVQGRGYTF. CDR3 sequence (DNA): TGTGCCAGCAGTGTACAGGGAAGAGGCTACACCTTC.